This TCR beta chain comes out of a study of radiation and T cells in renal cell carcinoma. General observations from the study: Top tumor clonotypes rose in blood 2 weeks post-radiation, then contracted.

TCRdb keeps only in-frame clones here, not all; method: immunoSEQ multiplex PCR. The data show some 150,000 clones, about 87% seen once. CDR1 is SGHKS, CDR2 YYEKEE, per germline (reference sequence). This CDR3 is 17 amino acids long. The V segment lost 1 base and the J segment 7 bases; nucleotides outside the gene matches: 13. Remarks on this clone: Antigen unknown.

Specified time point: blood 2 weeks post-SBRT. Treatment specified: 15 Gy SBRT to primary tumor, nephrectomy 4 weeks later. Clear cell pathology was present in this patient's renal cell carcinoma. The sequence was obtained from a woman between 50 and 59 years old with renal cell carcinoma. The sample consisted of blood, taken from a patient whose treatment included radiotherapy and nephrectomy. This chain connects TRBV5-5 to TRBJ2-3, with TRBD1 matching over 9 bases. The CDR3 here is CASSLIPGQGSFNTQYF. CDR3 DNA sequence: TGTGCCAGCAGCTTGATTCCGGGACAGGGATCTTTTAATACGCAGTATTTT.